Presented here are 8 T cell receptor beta chains from one specimen sequenced in a study of cytomegalovirus exposure and HLA in healthy donors. Primers: 60 Vbeta forward and 13 Jbeta reverse. Generated by immunoSEQ multiplex PCR, the TCRdb table keeps only in-frame clones and is missing some. The sample has 100,000 to 120,000 clones, 65% to 90% seen once. Sequencing used PBMCs. These TCRs come from a man aged 30 to 45 in good health and CMV-seropositive.

The chain carries TRBV4-1 and TRBJ1-5; D is unclear. Germline lookup yields CDR1 MGHRA and CDR2 YSYEKL. CDR3 size: 16 residues. Deletions cut 1 base from V and 2 bases from J, with 12 bases between. CDR3 sequence (DNA): TGCGCCAGCAGCCAAGTAGCCCTCCTGGGCAATCAGCCCCAGCATTTT. Its protein is CASSQVALLGNQPQHF.

This chain links TRBV11-1 with TRBJ1-6; D is unresolved. Looked up from germline, CDR1 is SGHAT and CDR2 is FQDESV (reference sequence). CDR3 length: 12 residues. The ends were cut back, 4 bases at V and 8 bases at J, with 6 bases in the middle. CDR3 DNA sequence: TGTGCCAGCAGCTCCACACATTCACCCCTCCACTTT. Amino acids: CASSSTHSPLHF.

This clone has a handful of counts. The chain employs TRBV6-1 and TRBJ1-1; D perhaps matches TRBD1 (6 bases). The CDR3 sequence is 15 residues long. Trimming left V 6 bases short and J 3 bases short, with 17 bases between. The V gene's germline CDR1 is MNHNS and CDR2 SASEGT. CDR3 sequence: CASSPTGRVDTEAFF. In DNA form, the CDR3 reads TGTGCCAGCAGCCCCACAGGGAGAGTGGACACTGAAGCTTTCTTT.

Notes on this clone: Within the sample, other DNA sequences also encode this same CDR3. The V call is TRBV7-2, the J call TRBJ1-2, with 9 bases aligning to TRBD1. Unmatched junction bases numbered 2, after V lost 4 bases and J lost 5 bases. In germline, CDR1 is SGHTA, CDR2 FQGNSA. The CDR3 spans 13 residues. The CDR3 loop is CASSSGQGYGYTF. The CDR3 region has the DNA TGTGCCAGCAGCTCGGGACAGGGTTATGGCTACACCTTC.

The J gene is TRBJ2-2, the V gene TRBV5-1; perhaps TRBD2 as D (5 bases). V lost 0 bases, J lost 0 bases, and 6 bases lay in between. The CDR3 has 15 amino acids. From germline, CDR1 is SGHRS and CDR2 YFSETQ. The CDR3 nucleotides read TGCGCCAGCAGCTTGGCCGGGACGAACACCGGGGAGCTGTTTTTT. This sequence encodes CASSLAGTNTGELFF.

The chain links TRBV19 to TRBJ1-5; TRBD1 is a possible D gene (6 bases). Trimming shortened V by 5 bases and J by 10 bases, and 18 bases separated the two germline ends. The CDR3 runs to 14 residues. Germline V gene sequence: CDR1 LNHDA, CDR2 SQIVND (reference sequence). In DNA, the CDR3 is TGTGCCAGTAGTGACCGGGACACCCAGGGCCCCCAGCATTTT. It is translated as CASSDRDTQGPQHF.

In nucleotides, the CDR3 is TGTGCCTGGAGTCTCCCAGGGTCGGGAAACACCATATATTTT. Translated: CAWSLPGSGNTIYF. The V and J genes are TRBV30 and TRBJ1-3, with D perhaps matching TRBD1 (5 bases). The CDR3 extends over 14 amino acids. Trimming cost V 2 bases and J 4 bases, with 12 bases left between them. Per the germline V gene, CDR1 is GTSNPN and CDR2 is SVGIG (reference sequence).

This chain joins TRBV9 and TRBJ1-2; 8 bases fit TRBD1. Germline CDR1 SGDLS, CDR2 YYNGEE. The ends lost 3 bases at V and 0 bases at J; junction bases unmatched: 4. The CDR3 has 15 residues. The CDR3 sequence: CASSAGQGPNYGYTF. CDR3 sequence (DNA): TGTGCCAGCAGCGCAGGACAGGGACCTAACTATGGCTACACCTTC.